What follows are 18 T cell receptor beta chains derived from one specimen sequenced in a study of blood T cell repertoires in COVID-19. This table comes from immunoSEQ multiplex PCR, and its TCRdb copy is limited to in-frame clones, with some not included. The sample lists some 180,000 clones, about three quarters occurring once. Sequenced: peripheral blood. These receptors originate from an elderly woman with active or convalescent COVID-19.

The V gene is TRBV19, the J gene TRBJ1-2; TRBD1 matches at 9 bases. Germline CDR1 and CDR2: LNHDA and SQIVND (reference sequence). The junction had 13 bases not matched to a gene; V was cut back by 7 bases and J by 4 bases. The CDR3 runs to 16 residues. CDR3 protein: CASMGLGQGGLYGYTF. Here the CDR3 DNA reads TGTGCCAGTATGGGACTGGGACAGGGTGGCCTCTATGGCTACACCTTC.

This chain joins TRBV11-1 and TRBJ2-7, with TRBD1 matching over 9 bases. CDR3 size: 16 residues. The germline V gene has CDR1 SGHAT and CDR2 FQDESV (reference sequence). V was pared by 5 bases and J by 5 bases, with 13 bases of the junction left unmatched. The CDR3 DNA reads as TGTGCCAGCAGCCCCCGGGCCCACGGACAGGGGAACGAGCAGTACTTC. Translated: CASSPRAHGQGNEQYF. Together with reference TRBV11-1 and TRBJ2-7, the CDR3 gives the full variable domain: EAEVAQSPRYKITEKSQAVAFWCDPISGHATLYWYRQILGQGPELLVQFQDESVVDDSQLPKDRFSAERLKGVDSTLKIQPAELGDSAMYLCASSPRAHGQGNEQYFGPGTRLTVT.

The gene calls are TRBV24-1 and TRBJ2-1; D remains ambiguous. In germline, CDR1 is KGHDR, CDR2 SFDVKD. CDR3 length: 14 amino acids. Trimming shortened V by 3 bases and J by 5 bases, and 10 bases separated the two germline ends. The CDR3 loop reads CATSDLQLDNEQFF. CDR3 DNA: TGTGCCACCAGTGATCTACAGCTTGACAATGAGCAGTTCTTC.

This chain joins TRBV5-6 and TRBJ2-5, with 8 nucleotides matching TRBD2. The CDR3 runs to 15 residues. V lost 2 bases to trimming and J lost 5 bases; unmatched junction nucleotides: 8. The germline CDR1 and CDR2 sequences are SGHDT and YYEEEE. The CDR3 loop is CASSFLSSGWETQYF. For the CDR3, the DNA is TGTGCCAGCAGCTTCCTTTCTAGCGGGTGGGAGACCCAGTACTTC.

This chain joins TRBV6-5 and TRBJ1-1, with 9 bases identical to TRBD1. CDR1 is MNHEY, CDR2 SVGAGI, per germline. With 7 bases clipped from V and 6 bases from J, the junction kept 9 bases outside the gene matches. There are 14 residues in the CDR3. The CDR3, as DNA: TGTGCCAGCACCCCAGGGGACAGGGTCTCTGAAGCTTTCTTT. This translates into CASTPGDRVSEAFF.

CDR3 protein: CACSKRWEKLFF. The DNA for the CDR3 is TGTGCCTGCTCGAAGCGATGGGAAAAACTGTTTTTT. The chain couples TRBV30 to TRBJ1-4; unclear D gene. Trimming cost V 6 bases and J 8 bases, with 13 bases left between them. CDR1 is GTSNPN, CDR2 SVGIG, per germline (reference sequence). CDR3 length: 12 residues.

The CDR3, as DNA: TGTGCCAGCAGTGAGCGGGCGGATTACACTGAAGCTTTCTTT. Its protein is CASSERADYTEAFF. The rearrangement joins TRBV6-6 to TRBJ1-1; D remains ambiguous. The V and J ends lost 5 bases and 3 bases respectively, with 13 bases between them. The CDR3 has 14 amino acids. Germline-derived CDR1 and CDR2 are MNHNY and SVGAGI (reference sequence).

Only a few counts were recorded for this clone. The chain joins TRBV5-6 to TRBJ2-1; weak D call: TRBD2 (6 bases). The CDR3 contains 15 residues. Deletions cut 1 base from V and 9 bases from J, with 17 bases between. Looked up from germline, CDR1 is SGHDT and CDR2 is YYEEEE. CDR3 nucleotides: TGTGCCAGCAGCTTGCGGGGGACCACGGGAGTTGAGCAGTTCTTC. Protein sequence: CASSLRGTTGVEQFF.

The V and J genes are TRBV28 and TRBJ2-7; D perhaps matches TRBD1 (6 bases). Trimming pared 6 bases from V and 2 bases from J, leaving 11 bases between. The CDR3 extends over 13 amino acids. Germline CDR1 and CDR2: MDHEN and SYDVKM. CDR3 DNA sequence: TGTGCCAGCAGGACTGGACAGCCCTACGAGCAGTACTTC. Amino acids: CASRTGQPYEQYF.

The V gene is TRBV6-5, the J gene TRBJ2-4; D unresolved. Deletions cut 5 bases from V and 6 bases from J, with 14 bases between. The CDR3 is made up of 14 amino acids. Germline CDR1 and CDR2: MNHEY and SVGAGI. Here the CDR3 DNA reads TGTGCCAGCAGTCGTGACATAGTCGGAAACATTCAGTACTTC. This translates into CASSRDIVGNIQYF.

For the CDR3, the DNA is TGTGCCAGCAGACGACAGGGGGCGGGTGGCTACACCTTC. It codes for CASRRQGAGGYTF. The chain combines TRBV13 with TRBJ1-2, with 10 bases matching TRBD1. Germline V gene lookup returns CDR1 PRHDT and CDR2 FYEKMQ (reference sequence). The CDR3 sequence is 13 residues long. The ends lost 6 bases at V and 7 bases at J; junction bases unmatched: 5.

CDR3 nucleotide sequence: TGTGCCAGCAGTCGATTCAGGGACAGGGGCTACGAGCAGTACTTC. As protein: CASSRFRDRGYEQYF. This chain connects TRBV27 to TRBJ2-7; 10 bases agree with TRBD1. After removal of 5 bases from V and 3 bases from J, the junction contained 7 bases not matched to a gene. Germline V gene lookup returns CDR1 MNHEY and CDR2 SMNVEV (reference sequence). The CDR3 is 15 amino acids.

This clone came up once. This rearrangement joins TRBV6-1 to TRBJ2-3; D is unresolved. The CDR3 runs to 13 residues. The ends were cut back, 1 base at V and 7 bases at J, with 9 bases in the middle. Germline V gene sequence: CDR1 MNHNS, CDR2 SASEGT. CDR3 sequence: CASSEELRHTQYF. The CDR3, as DNA: TGTGCCAGCAGTGAAGAGTTGCGCCATACGCAGTATTTT.

Only one count was recorded for this clone. The gene calls are TRBV5-4 and TRBJ2-7; 7 bases agree with TRBD1. The germline gives CDR1 SGHNT, CDR2 YYREEE (reference sequence). Trimming removed 4 bases from V and 3 bases from J; junction bases left unmatched: 16. The CDR3 consists of 17 residues. Here the CDR3 reads CASSTGTAPNLFYEQYF. CDR3 nucleotide sequence: TGTGCCAGCAGCACCGGGACAGCCCCAAACCTATTCTACGAGCAGTACTTC.

With respect to this clone: In the same sample, other DNA sequences code for this CDR3. The rearrangement links TRBV9 to TRBJ1-3; TRBD1 matches 8 bases. CDR1 and CDR2 from the germline V gene are SGDLS and YYNGEE. With 1 base clipped from V and 4 bases from J, the junction kept 1 base outside the gene matches. The CDR3 is made up of 14 amino acids. CDR3 nucleotide sequence: TGTGCCAGCAGCGTACGGGACAGGGGAAACACCATATATTTT. It specifies CASSVRDRGNTIYF.

The V gene is TRBV4-2, the J gene TRBJ2-2; 9 positions agree with TRBD2. CDR3 length equals 16 residues. The trim removed 1 base at V and 6 bases at J, leaving 6 bases unmatched. The germline gives CDR1 LGHNA, CDR2 YNFKEQ. CDR3 sequence: CASSQAAGGQSGELFF. The DNA of the CDR3 is TGTGCCAGCAGCCAAGCGGCGGGGGGGCAGTCCGGGGAGCTGTTTTTT.

This chain connects TRBV5-1 to TRBJ1-5; 11 positions agree with TRBD1. The CDR3 runs 15 residues. Trimming removed 3 bases from V and 7 bases from J; junction bases left unmatched: 6. In germline, CDR1 is SGHRS, CDR2 YFSETQ. This CDR3 reads CASSWGTGGPQPQHF. CDR3 nucleotides: TGCGCCAGCAGCTGGGGGACAGGGGGGCCACAGCCCCAGCATTTT.

This chain connects TRBV2 to TRBJ2-3; TRBD2 might be the D (7 bases). Trimming left V 9 bases short and J 2 bases short, with 15 bases between. Germline CDR1 SNHLY, CDR2 FYNNEI. The CDR3 spans 14 residues. CDR3 DNA: TGTGCCAGGGGGGGGGCAGCTTACACAGATACGCAGTATTTT. Residues: CARGGAAYTDTQYF. Complete variable domain (other parts from reference TRBV2 and TRBJ2-3): EPEVTQTPSHQVTQMGQEVILRCVPISNHLYFYWYRQILGQKVEFLVSFYNNEISEKSEIFDDQFSVERPDGSNFTLKIRSTKLEDSAMYFCARGGAAYTDTQYFGPGTRLTVL.